The source of this T cell receptor beta chain is a study of beta chain features in type 1 diabetes. Study-wide background: Analysis included around 110,000,000 sorted cells drawn from all samples. Findings and caveats of the study: The naive, central memory and Treg TCRB repertoires showed an apparent similarity that was greater among patients than among healthy donors.

As for this clone: Its specificity is not known.

Expressed TCRB transcripts were sequenced because the entire RNA isolate underwent reverse transcription. Assay used: immunoSEQ multiplex PCR; TCRdb lists only in-frame clones, some missing. The data hold about 340,000 clones, with approximately 8.2% observed a single time. The CDR3 has 14 amino acids. Trimming cost V 4 bases and J 4 bases; bases outside gene matches: 4. Germline V gene sequence: CDR1 MDHEN, CDR2 SYDVKM. The V gene is TRBV28, the J gene TRBJ1-1; 9 bases agree with TRBD1. Sequences were obtained from central memory CD4+ T cells from blood. This clonotype was sampled from a woman in her late teens or twenties in good health. CDR3 loop: CASSSGQGVTEAFF. CDR3 DNA sequence: TGTGCCAGCAGTTCGGGACAGGGTGTCACTGAAGCTTTCTTT.